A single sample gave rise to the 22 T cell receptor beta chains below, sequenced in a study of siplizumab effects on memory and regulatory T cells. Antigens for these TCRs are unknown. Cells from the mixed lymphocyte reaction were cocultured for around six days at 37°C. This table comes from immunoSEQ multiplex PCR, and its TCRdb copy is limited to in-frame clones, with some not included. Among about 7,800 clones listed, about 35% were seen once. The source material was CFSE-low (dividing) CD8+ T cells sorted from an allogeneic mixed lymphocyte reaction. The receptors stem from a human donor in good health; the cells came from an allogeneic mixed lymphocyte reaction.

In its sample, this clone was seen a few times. CDR3 sequence reads: CASSSGLPGELFF. The CDR3 DNA sequence: TGCGCCAGCAGCTCAGGACTCCCCGGGGAGCTGTTTTTT. The V and J genes are TRBV5-1 and TRBJ2-2; tentatively, D is TRBD2 (5 bases). CDR3 length: 13 residues. Germline-derived CDR1 and CDR2 are SGHRS and YFSETQ. Trimming pared 3 bases from V and 6 bases from J, leaving 9 bases between.

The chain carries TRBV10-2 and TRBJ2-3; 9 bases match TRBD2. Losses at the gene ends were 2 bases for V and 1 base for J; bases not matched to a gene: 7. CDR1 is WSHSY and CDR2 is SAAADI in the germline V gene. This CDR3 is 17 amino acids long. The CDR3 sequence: CASSEIKTSGRTDTQYF. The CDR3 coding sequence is TGCGCCAGCAGTGAGATTAAGACTAGCGGACGCACAGATACGCAGTATTTT.

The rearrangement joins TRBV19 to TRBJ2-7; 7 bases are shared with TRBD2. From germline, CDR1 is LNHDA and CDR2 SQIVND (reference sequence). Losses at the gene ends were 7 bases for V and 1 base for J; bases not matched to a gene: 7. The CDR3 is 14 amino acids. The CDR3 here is CASTPSGGSYEQYF. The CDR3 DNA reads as TGTGCCAGTACCCCCTCGGGAGGTTCCTACGAGCAGTACTTC.

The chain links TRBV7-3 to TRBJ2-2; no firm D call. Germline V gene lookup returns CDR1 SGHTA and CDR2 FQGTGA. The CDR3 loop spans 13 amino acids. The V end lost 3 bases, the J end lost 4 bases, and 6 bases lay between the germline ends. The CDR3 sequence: CASSLAVTGELFF. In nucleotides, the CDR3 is TGTGCCAGCAGCTTGGCGGTCACCGGGGAGCTGTTTTTT.

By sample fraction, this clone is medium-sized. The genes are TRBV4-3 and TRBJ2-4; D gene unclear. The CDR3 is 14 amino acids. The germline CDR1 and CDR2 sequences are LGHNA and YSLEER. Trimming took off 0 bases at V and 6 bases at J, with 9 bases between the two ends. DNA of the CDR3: TGCGCCAGCAGCCAAGATTGGGATGGAAACATTCAGTACTTC. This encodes CASSQDWDGNIQYF.

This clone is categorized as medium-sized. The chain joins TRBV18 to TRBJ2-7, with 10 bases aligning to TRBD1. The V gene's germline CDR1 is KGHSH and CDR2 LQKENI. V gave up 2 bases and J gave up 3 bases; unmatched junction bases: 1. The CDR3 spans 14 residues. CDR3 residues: CASSPGTGDYEQYF. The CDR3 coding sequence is TGTGCCAGCTCACCAGGGACAGGGGACTACGAGCAGTACTTC.

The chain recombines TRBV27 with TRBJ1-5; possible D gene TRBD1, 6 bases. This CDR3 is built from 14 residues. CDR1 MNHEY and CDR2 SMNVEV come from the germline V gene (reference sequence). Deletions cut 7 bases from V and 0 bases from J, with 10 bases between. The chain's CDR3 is CASNPGASNQPQHF. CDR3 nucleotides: TGTGCCAGCAACCCGGGGGCTAGCAATCAGCCCCAGCATTTT.

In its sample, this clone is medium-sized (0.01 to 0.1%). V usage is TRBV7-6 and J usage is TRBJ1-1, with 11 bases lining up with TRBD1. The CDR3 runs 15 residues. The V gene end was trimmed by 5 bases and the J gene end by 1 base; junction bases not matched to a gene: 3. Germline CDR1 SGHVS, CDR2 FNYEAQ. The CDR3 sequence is CASSPGTGGNTEAFF. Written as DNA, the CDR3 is TGTGCCAGCAGCCCCGGGACAGGGGGGAACACTGAAGCTTTCTTT.

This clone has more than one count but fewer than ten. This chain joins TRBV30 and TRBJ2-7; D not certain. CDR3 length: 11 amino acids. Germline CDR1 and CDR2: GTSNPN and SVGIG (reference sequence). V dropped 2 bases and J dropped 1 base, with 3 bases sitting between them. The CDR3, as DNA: TGTGCCTGGAGTTTATCCTACGAGCAGTACTTC. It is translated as CAWSLSYEQYF.

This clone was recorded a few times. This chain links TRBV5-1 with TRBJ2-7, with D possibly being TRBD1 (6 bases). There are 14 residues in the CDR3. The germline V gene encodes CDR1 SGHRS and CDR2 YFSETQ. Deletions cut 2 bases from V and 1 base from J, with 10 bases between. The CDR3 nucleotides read TGCGCCAGCAGCTTAATTCAGGGGTCCTACGAGCAGTACTTC. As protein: CASSLIQGSYEQYF.

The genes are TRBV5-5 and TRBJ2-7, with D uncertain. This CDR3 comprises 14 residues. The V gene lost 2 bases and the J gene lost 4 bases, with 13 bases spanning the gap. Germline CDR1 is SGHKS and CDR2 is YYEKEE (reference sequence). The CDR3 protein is CASSLSGGLYEQYF. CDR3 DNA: TGTGCCAGCAGCTTAAGTGGCGGTCTATACGAGCAGTACTTC.

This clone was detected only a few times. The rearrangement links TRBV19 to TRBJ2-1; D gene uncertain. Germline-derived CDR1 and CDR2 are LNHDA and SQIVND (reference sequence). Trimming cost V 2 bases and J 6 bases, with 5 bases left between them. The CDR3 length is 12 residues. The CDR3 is CASSIWANEQFF. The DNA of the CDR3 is TGTGCCAGTAGTATATGGGCCAATGAGCAGTTCTTC. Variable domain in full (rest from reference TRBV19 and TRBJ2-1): DGGITQSPKYLFRKEGQNVTLSCEQNLNHDAMYWYRQDPGQGLRLIYYSQIVNDFQKGDIAEGYSVSREKKESFPLTVTSAQKNPTAFYLCASSIWANEQFFGPGTRLTVL.

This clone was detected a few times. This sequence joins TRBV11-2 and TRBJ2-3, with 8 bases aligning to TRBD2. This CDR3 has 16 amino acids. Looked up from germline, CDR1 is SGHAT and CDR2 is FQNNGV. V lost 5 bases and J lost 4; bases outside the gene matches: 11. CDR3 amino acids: CASSPTGGLVADTQYF. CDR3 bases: TGTGCCAGCAGCCCGACGGGAGGGTTGGTCGCAGATACGCAGTATTTT.

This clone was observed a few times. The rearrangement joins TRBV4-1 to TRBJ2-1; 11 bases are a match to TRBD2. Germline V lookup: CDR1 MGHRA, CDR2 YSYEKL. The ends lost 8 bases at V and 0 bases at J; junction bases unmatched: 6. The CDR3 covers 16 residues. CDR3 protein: CASGLAGSPSYNEQFF. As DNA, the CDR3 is TGCGCCAGCGGACTAGCGGGCTCCCCCTCCTACAATGAGCAGTTCTTC.

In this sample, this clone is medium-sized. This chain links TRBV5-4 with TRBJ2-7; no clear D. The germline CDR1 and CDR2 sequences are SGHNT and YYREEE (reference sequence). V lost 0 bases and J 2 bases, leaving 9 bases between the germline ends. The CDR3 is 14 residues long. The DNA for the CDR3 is TGTGCCAGCAGCTTGGGTCAAGGTCCCTACGAGCAGTACTTC. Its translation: CASSLGQGPYEQYF.

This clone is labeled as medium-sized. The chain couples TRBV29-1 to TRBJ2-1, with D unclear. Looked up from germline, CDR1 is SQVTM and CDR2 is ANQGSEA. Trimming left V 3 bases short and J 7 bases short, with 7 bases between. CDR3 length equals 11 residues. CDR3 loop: CSVDHRNEQFF. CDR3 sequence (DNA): TGCAGCGTTGACCACCGTAATGAGCAGTTCTTC.

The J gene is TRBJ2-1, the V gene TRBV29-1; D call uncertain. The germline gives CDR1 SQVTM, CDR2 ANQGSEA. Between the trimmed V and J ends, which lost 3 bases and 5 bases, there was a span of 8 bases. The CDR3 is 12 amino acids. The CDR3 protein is CSVEDGDNEQFF. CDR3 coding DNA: TGCAGCGTTGAGGATGGCGACAATGAGCAGTTCTTC.

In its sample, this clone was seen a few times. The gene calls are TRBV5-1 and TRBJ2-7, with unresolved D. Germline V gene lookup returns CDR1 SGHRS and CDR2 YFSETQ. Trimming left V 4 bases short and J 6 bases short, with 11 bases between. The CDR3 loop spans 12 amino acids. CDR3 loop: CASSLTRVEQYF. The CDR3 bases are TGCGCCAGCAGCCTCACACGGGTCGAGCAGTACTTC.

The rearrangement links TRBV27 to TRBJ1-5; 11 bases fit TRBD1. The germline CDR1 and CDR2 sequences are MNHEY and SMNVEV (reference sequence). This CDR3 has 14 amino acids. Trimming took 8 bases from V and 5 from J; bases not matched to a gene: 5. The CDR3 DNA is TGTGCCAGCGGACCGGGACAGGGGGATCAGCCCCAGCATTTT. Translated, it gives CASGPGQGDQPQHF.

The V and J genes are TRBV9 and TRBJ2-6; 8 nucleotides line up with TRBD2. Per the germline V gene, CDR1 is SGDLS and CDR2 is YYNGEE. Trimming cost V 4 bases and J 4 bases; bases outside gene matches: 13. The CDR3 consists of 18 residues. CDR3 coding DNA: TGTGCCAGCAGCACCCGTCGAGCGGGAGTACCCGGGGCCAACGTCCTGACTTTC. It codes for CASSTRRAGVPGANVLTF.

In DNA, the CDR3 is TGTGCCAGCAGCCAAGTTCTGGATACTAACTATGGCTACACCTTC. This sequence encodes CASSQVLDTNYGYTF. The rearrangement joins TRBV4-2 to TRBJ1-2; no clear D gene. Germline-derived CDR1 and CDR2 are LGHNA and YNFKEQ. This CDR3 spans 15 amino acids. Trimming stripped 1 base from V and 0 bases from J, with 9 bases between.

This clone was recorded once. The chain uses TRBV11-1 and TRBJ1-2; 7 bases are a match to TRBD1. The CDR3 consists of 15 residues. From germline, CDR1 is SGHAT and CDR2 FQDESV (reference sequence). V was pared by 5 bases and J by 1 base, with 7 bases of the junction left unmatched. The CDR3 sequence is CASSQPGTDNYGYTF. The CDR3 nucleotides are TGTGCCAGCAGCCAACCCGGGACAGATAACTATGGCTACACCTTC.